The 9 T cell receptor beta chains in this list originate from one sample, sequenced in a study of blood T cells in healthy people across ages. Alongside a J-beta primer mix, a sample-barcoded 5' primer served in a second PCR lasting roughly 7 to 11 cycles. MiXCR, applied by TCRdb to the 5' RACE reads, yields one record per CDR3 protein. The sample lists around 800,000 distinct CDR3 sequences; around 45% were seen once. The sample comprised blood. These receptors were taken from a man between 60 and 75 years old in good health.

The rearrangement uses TRBV7-2 and TRBJ2-5, with TRBD2 identical over 8 bases. V shed 2 bases and J 3 bases; nucleotides not matched to a gene: 8. CDR1 is SGHTA, CDR2 FQGNSA, per germline. The CDR3 sequence is 16 residues long. CDR3 amino acids: CASSLSPGGDKETQYF. The CDR3 nucleotides read TGTGCCAGCAGCTTATCCCCGGGAGGGGATAAAGAGACCCAGTACTTC. Supplemented by reference TRBV7-2 and TRBJ2-5, the full variable domain reads GAGVSQSPSNKVTEKGKDVELRCDPISGHTALYWYRQSLGQGLEFLIYFQGNSAPDKSGLPSDRFSAERTGGSVSTLTIQRTQQEDSAVYLCASSLSPGGDKETQYFGPGTRLLVL.

The chain is built from TRBV7-2 and TRBJ2-5; the D gene is possibly TRBD2 (6 bases). The CDR3 spans 11 residues. The germline V gene encodes CDR1 SGHTA and CDR2 FQGNSA. Trimming shortened V by 11 bases and J by 9 bases, and 16 bases separated the two germline ends. DNA for the CDR3: TGTGCCCAAACCCTCGGGGAGGCCCAGTACTTC. Protein product: CAQTLGEAQYF.

The V gene is TRBV6-2 or TRBV6-3, the J gene TRBJ2-3; no firm D call. Trimming pared 6 bases from V and 2 bases from J, leaving 15 bases between. CDR3 length equals 15 residues. Germline CDR1 reads MNHEY; CDR2 reads SVGEGT. The CDR3 is CASSPATPHTDTQYF. In DNA, the CDR3 is TGTGCCAGCAGCCCTGCCACGCCGCACACAGATACGCAGTATTTT.

The genes are TRBV6-2 or TRBV6-3 and TRBJ2-5; the match to TRBD2 covers 11 bases. Germline loops: CDR1 MNHEY, CDR2 SVGEGT. J gave up 11 bases and V 0 bases, and 17 bases lay outside the gene matches. The CDR3 has 18 residues. The CDR3 here is CASSYSPSGGPGYNEQYF. The CDR3 DNA reads TGTGCCAGCAGTTACTCTCCTAGCGGGGGGCCAGGGTACAATGAGCAGTACTTC.

This clonotype was seen only a few times. The chain carries TRBV7-2 and TRBJ1-2; D is perhaps TRBD1 (5 bases). The CDR3 length is 12 residues. The ends were cut back, 5 bases at V and 8 bases at J, with 12 bases in the middle. Germline V CDR1 and CDR2: SGHTA, FQGNSA. The CDR3 protein is CASSPGLTGYTF. The CDR3 DNA follows: TGTGCCAGCAGCCCGGGGCTTACAGGCTACACCTTC.

This clonotype appeared a single time. This may be a read error, as it is one base from a much larger clone. The chain carries TRBV7-9 and TRBJ1-2, with D maybe TRBD1 (6 bases). CDR1 and CDR2 (germline): SEHNR, FQNEAQ (reference sequence). The CDR3 is 14 residues long. The CDR3 sequence is CASSPDRFGYGHTF. In DNA form, the CDR3 reads TGTGCCAGCAGCCCAGACAGGTTTGGCTATGGCCACACCTTC.

The chain couples TRBV7-9 to TRBJ2-1; D possibly corresponds to TRBD2 (6 bases). Trimming left V 3 bases short and J 7 bases short, with 16 bases between. This CDR3 is 15 amino acids long. Germline-derived CDR1 and CDR2 are SEHNR and FQNEAQ (reference sequence). The CDR3 nucleotides are TGTGCCAGCAGCTTCGCCTTCGGGACTCGGAATGAGCAGTTCTTC. Translating gives CASSFAFGTRNEQFF.

This clonotype was counted between two and nine times. The genes are TRBV4-3 and TRBJ1-4; D uncertain. The V gene lost 1 base and the J gene lost 0 bases, with 9 bases spanning the gap. Looked up from germline, CDR1 is LGHNA and CDR2 is YSLEER. The CDR3 length is 16 residues. For the CDR3, the DNA is TGCGCCAGCAGCCAAGTAAGGGAAGCAACTAATGAAAAACTGTTTTTT. Its protein is CASSQVREATNEKLFF.

The chain has TRBV5-1 and TRBJ1-2, with D uncertain. There are 13 residues in the CDR3. CDR1 is SGHRS, CDR2 YFSETQ, per germline. Between the trimmed V and J ends, which lost 0 bases and 8 bases, there was a span of 11 bases. CDR3 protein: CASSLAPPRGYTF. The CDR3 DNA is TGCGCCAGCAGCTTGGCCCCCCCACGAGGCTACACCTTC.